The 25 T cell receptor beta chains below come from one sample, sequenced in a study of long-term antiretroviral therapy in people with HIV. The assay used was immunoSEQ (version v3.0), run at survey level. Sequencing used immunoSEQ multiplex PCR; TCRdb keeps in-frame clones, though not all of them. This sample has just under 10,000 clones, with roughly three quarters found just once. The sequences come from unsorted PBMCs, collected 1.8 years before starting antiretroviral therapy. Receptors were obtained from a man aged 40-50 years with HIV.

The chain is built from TRBV10-3 and TRBJ1-4; no definite D call. In germline, CDR1 is ENHRY, CDR2 SYGVKD. This CDR3 contains 14 residues. Trimming took 0 bases from V and 5 from J, leaving 7 bases between them. CDR3 nucleotide sequence: TGTGCCATCAGTGAGTCGGATCGGAATGAAAAACTGTTTTTT. Encoded protein: CAISESDRNEKLFF.

A few counts support this clone. The chain links TRBV19 to TRBJ2-2; D uncertain. The CDR3 is 15 amino acids. Germline loops: CDR1 LNHDA, CDR2 SQIVND (reference sequence). The V end was cut by 3 bases, the J end by 0 bases, with 8 bases between. The CDR3 DNA sequence: TGTGCCAGTAGTATTTGGCGGTCGAACACCGGGGAGCTGTTTTTT. Protein: CASSIWRSNTGELFF. Filled out from reference TRBV19 and TRBJ2-2, the complete variable domain reads DGGITQSPKYLFRKEGQNVTLSCEQNLNHDAMYWYRQDPGQGLRLIYYSQIVNDFQKGDIAEGYSVSREKKESFPLTVTSAQKNPTAFYLCASSIWRSNTGELFFGEGSRLTVL.

The rearrangement uses TRBV4-1 and TRBJ2-1; no firm D call. This CDR3 region has 16 residues. Germline V gene sequence: CDR1 MGHRA, CDR2 YSYEKL. Deletions cut 0 bases from V and 3 bases from J, with 12 bases between. The CDR3 here is CASSQDERQIYNEQFF. In DNA, the CDR3 is TGCGCCAGCAGCCAAGATGAGAGACAAATCTACAATGAGCAGTTCTTC.

The CDR3 sequence is CASSEVQGNNQPQHF. The CDR3, as DNA: TGTGCCAGCAGTGAAGTTCAGGGTAACAATCAGCCCCAGCATTTT. J is TRBJ1-5 and V is TRBV6-1; D might be TRBD1 (5 bases). The V end was cut by 1 base, the J end by 3 bases, with 10 bases between. In germline, CDR1 is MNHNS, CDR2 SASEGT. The CDR3 is made up of 15 amino acids.

This chain links TRBV5-1 with TRBJ1-6, with 11 bases aligning to TRBD1. Germline CDR1 reads SGHRS; CDR2 reads YFSETQ. The ends lost 0 bases at V and 9 bases at J; junction bases unmatched: 2. This CDR3 contains 15 residues. In nucleotides, the CDR3 is TGCGCCAGCAGCTTGGCGGGGACAGGGGGTTCACCCCTCCACTTT. It yields the protein CASSLAGTGGSPLHF.

Only a few counts were recorded for this clone. V usage is TRBV20-1 and J usage is TRBJ2-7; D gene uncertain. V was clipped by 3 bases and J by 8 bases, with 11 bases between them. In germline, CDR1 is DFQATT, CDR2 SNEGSKA (reference sequence). This CDR3 region has 11 residues. In nucleotides, the CDR3 is TGCAGTGCTAGGCACTCCTCGAAGCAGTACTTC. Its translation: CSARHSSKQYF.

The chain is built from TRBV18 and TRBJ2-2; D not certain. V lost 3 bases and J 7 bases, leaving 9 bases between the germline ends. This CDR3 spans 13 amino acids. In germline, CDR1 is KGHSH, CDR2 LQKENI. The CDR3 reads CASSPAYDGELFF. CDR3 in DNA: TGTGCCAGCTCACCGGCATACGACGGGGAGCTGTTTTTT. Full variable domain (outside the CDR3, taken from reference TRBV18 and TRBJ2-2): NAGVMQNPRHLVRRRGQEARLRCSPMKGHSHVYWYRQLPEEGLKFMVYLQKENIIDESGMPKERFSAEFPKEGPSILRIQQVVRGDSAAYFCASSPAYDGELFFGEGSRLTVL.

In its sample, this clone was seen a few times. The chain has TRBV7-4 and TRBJ2-7, with 9 bases lining up with TRBD2. The J segment lost 4 bases and the V segment lost 4 bases, leaving 5 bases of the junction unmatched. Germline assignment: CDR1 SGHVT and CDR2 SQSDAQ. This CDR3 is built from 14 residues. The CDR3: CASSSRLAAYEQYF. CDR3 DNA sequence: TGTGCCAGCAGCTCCCGACTAGCGGCTTACGAGCAGTACTTC. The entire variable domain, with the rest obtained from reference TRBV7-4 and TRBJ2-7, is as follows: GAGVSQSPRYKVAKRGRDVALRCDSISGHVTLYWYRQTLGQGSEVLTYSQSDAQRDKSGRPSGRFSAERPERSVSTLKIQRTEQGDSAVYLCASSSRLAAYEQYFGPGTRLTVT.

The chain uses TRBV19 and TRBJ1-3, with a tentative D call TRBD1 (5 bases). From germline, CDR1 is LNHDA and CDR2 SQIVND (reference sequence). This CDR3 is built from 14 residues. Trimming took off 3 bases at V and 3 bases at J, with 9 bases between the two ends. The CDR3 region has the DNA TGTGCCAGTAGTATGGGGCTAAGTGGAAACACCATATATTTT. The encoded protein is CASSMGLSGNTIYF.

This clone was detected only a few times. This rearrangement joins TRBV25-1 to TRBJ1-1, with TRBD1 identical over 7 bases. J was trimmed by 6 bases and V by 4 bases; bases with no gene match: 5. Germline V gene data show CDR1 as MGHDK and CDR2 as SYGVNS. The length of the CDR3 is 13 residues. As DNA, the CDR3 is TGTGCCAGCAGTGTAGGGGGCCGGGCTGAAGCTTTCTTT. This encodes CASSVGGRAEAFF.

The chain uses TRBV5-1 and TRBJ2-3; D not certain. Germline lookup yields CDR1 SGHRS and CDR2 YFSETQ. CDR3 length: 15 amino acids. V dropped 2 bases and J dropped 0 bases, with 10 bases sitting between them. In DNA form, the CDR3 reads TGCGCCAGCAGCTTACAGTCCCCTAGCACAGATACGCAGTATTTT. This translates into CASSLQSPSTDTQYF.

This clone is labeled large (0.1 to 1%). The rearrangement uses TRBV19 and TRBJ2-7; possibly TRBD2 for D (6 bases). V dropped 3 bases and J dropped 0 bases, with 9 bases sitting between them. From germline, CDR1 is LNHDA and CDR2 SQIVND (reference sequence). The CDR3 has 14 residues. The DNA for the CDR3 is TGTGCCAGTAGTATTGGGGGGAGCTCCTACGAGCAGTACTTC. It codes for CASSIGGSSYEQYF.

The chain recombines TRBV7-9 with TRBJ2-2; TRBD1 matches at 10 bases. Germline CDR1 SEHNR, CDR2 FQNEAQ (reference sequence). J gave up 3 bases and V 6 bases, and 4 bases lay outside the gene matches. The CDR3 length is 15 residues. Here the CDR3 DNA reads TGTGCCAGCAGTTCCGGGACAGGGGACACCGGGGAGCTGTTTTTT. Its protein product is CASSSGTGDTGELFF.

The chain employs TRBV5-1 and TRBJ2-2; 8 bases are shared with TRBD1. V lost 4 bases to trimming and J lost 0 bases; unmatched junction nucleotides: 8. Germline assignment: CDR1 SGHRS and CDR2 YFSETQ. This CDR3 comprises 17 residues. DNA of the CDR3: TGCGCCAGCAGCGGTGGACAGGGTCGCGCGAACACCGGGGAGCTGTTTTTT. It yields the protein CASSGGQGRANTGELFF.

V usage is TRBV5-6 and J usage is TRBJ1-1; no firm D call. CDR3 length equals 14 residues. Germline V lookup: CDR1 SGHDT, CDR2 YYEEEE. V shed 4 bases and J shed 0 bases, with 10 bases lying between them. CDR3 bases: TGTGCCAGCAGCCCGGCTGGGGTGAACACTGAAGCTTTCTTT. Translation: CASSPAGVNTEAFF.

J is TRBJ2-5 and V is TRBV7-9, with 10 bases matching TRBD1. Germline V CDR1 and CDR2: SEHNR, FQNEAQ (reference sequence). V dropped 1 base and J dropped 1; count of bases not matched to a gene: 3. The CDR3 covers 16 residues. CDR3 sequence (DNA): TGTGCCAGCAGCTTAGAGTGGACAGGGGGCCAAGAGACCCAGTACTTC. Translation gives CASSLEWTGGQETQYF.

The chain recombines TRBV19 with TRBJ2-7; D tentatively reads TRBD1 or TRBD2 (6 bases each). Trimming left V 5 bases short and J 5 bases short, with 16 bases between. The V gene's germline CDR1 is LNHDA and CDR2 SQIVND (reference sequence). The CDR3 has 14 residues. CDR3 in amino acids: CASSPALRGHEQYF. Written as DNA, the CDR3 is TGTGCCAGTAGTCCAGCCCTCCGGGGGCACGAGCAGTACTTC.

The chain's CDR3 is CASSVVVGETYEQYF. The CDR3, as DNA: TGTGCCAGCAGCGTAGTGGTTGGAGAGACCTACGAGCAGTACTTC. The chain has TRBV9 and TRBJ2-7; no clear D. The CDR3 spans 15 residues. V shed 0 bases and J shed 2 bases, with 12 bases lying between them. Per the germline V gene, CDR1 is SGDLS and CDR2 is YYNGEE.

The chain combines TRBV13 with TRBJ1-1, with a weak D call TRBD1 (6 bases). The CDR3 length is 15 residues. From germline, CDR1 is PRHDT and CDR2 FYEKMQ (reference sequence). The germline V and J ends were trimmed by 1 base and 3 bases, with 12 bases remaining between them. CDR3 in DNA: TGTGCCAGCAGCTTAGAGGGGAGGGGGGACACTGAAGCTTTCTTT. This encodes CASSLEGRGDTEAFF.

This clone appeared a few times. V usage is TRBV5-1 and J usage is TRBJ2-7; 12 bases match TRBD1. The CDR3 contains 14 residues. Germline CDR1 reads SGHRS; CDR2 reads YFSETQ. Trimming took 4 bases from V and 6 from J; bases not matched to a gene: 5. Written as DNA, the CDR3 is TGCGCCAGCAGCCTGGGACAGGGGGCGACCGAGCAGTACTTC. It yields the protein CASSLGQGATEQYF.

The rearrangement links TRBV7-9 to TRBJ2-1; weak D call: TRBD1 (6 bases). Germline V gene data show CDR1 as SEHNR and CDR2 as FQNEAQ (reference sequence). V lost 3 bases to trimming and J lost 5 bases, with 11 bases between them. The CDR3 spans 14 residues. CDR3 sequence: CASSLTQGDNEQFF. CDR3 DNA sequence: TGTGCCAGCAGCTTGACACAGGGAGACAATGAGCAGTTCTTC.

The rearrangement uses TRBV29-1 and TRBJ1-1, with D unresolved. Germline CDR1 SQVTM, CDR2 ANQGSEA. The V end lost 2 bases, the J end lost 4 bases, and 11 bases lay between the germline ends. CDR3 length: 13 amino acids. The CDR3 here is CSVEYGSGTEAFF. The DNA of the CDR3 is TGCAGCGTTGAATACGGGAGTGGCACTGAAGCTTTCTTT. Based on the CDR3 plus reference TRBV29-1 and TRBJ1-1, the full variable domain is SAVISQKPSRDICQRGTSLTIQCQVDSQVTMMFWYRQQPGQSLTLIATANQGSEATYESGFVIDKFPISRPNLTFSTLTVSNMSPEDSSIYLCSVEYGSGTEAFFGQGTRLTVV.

This clone was counted a few times. This rearrangement joins TRBV5-1 to TRBJ1-1; possible D gene TRBD1, 5 bases. Germline loops: CDR1 SGHRS, CDR2 YFSETQ. The CDR3 covers 16 residues. V lost 0 bases, J lost 6 bases, and 18 bases lay in between. The CDR3 spells CASSLAGKGSMAEAFF. CDR3 nucleotide sequence: TGCGCCAGCAGCTTGGCCGGTAAGGGGAGTATGGCTGAAGCTTTCTTT. Full variable domain (rest looked up from reference TRBV5-1 and TRBJ1-1): KAGVTQTPRYLIKTRGQQVTLSCSPISGHRSVSWYQQTPGQGLQFLFEYFSETQRNKGNFPGRFSGRQFSNSRSEMNVSTLELGDSALYLCASSLAGKGSMAEAFFGQGTRLTVV.

V usage is TRBV7-6 and J usage is TRBJ1-2, with TRBD1 matching over 8 bases. V was pared by 5 bases and J by 6 bases, with 8 bases of the junction left unmatched. CDR3 length equals 14 residues. From germline, CDR1 is SGHVS and CDR2 FNYEAQ. The DNA of the CDR3 is TGTGCCAGCAGCCTCGGACAGGGACAACATGGCTACACCTTC. This codes for CASSLGQGQHGYTF.

The gene calls are TRBV5-6 and TRBJ1-5; D not certain. This CDR3 region has 12 residues. Trimming pared 0 bases from V and 7 bases from J, leaving 5 bases between. Germline V gene lookup returns CDR1 SGHDT and CDR2 YYEEEE. In DNA, the CDR3 is TGTGCCAGCAGCTTGGTTGGCCAGCCCCAGCATTTT. Translating it yields CASSLVGQPQHF.